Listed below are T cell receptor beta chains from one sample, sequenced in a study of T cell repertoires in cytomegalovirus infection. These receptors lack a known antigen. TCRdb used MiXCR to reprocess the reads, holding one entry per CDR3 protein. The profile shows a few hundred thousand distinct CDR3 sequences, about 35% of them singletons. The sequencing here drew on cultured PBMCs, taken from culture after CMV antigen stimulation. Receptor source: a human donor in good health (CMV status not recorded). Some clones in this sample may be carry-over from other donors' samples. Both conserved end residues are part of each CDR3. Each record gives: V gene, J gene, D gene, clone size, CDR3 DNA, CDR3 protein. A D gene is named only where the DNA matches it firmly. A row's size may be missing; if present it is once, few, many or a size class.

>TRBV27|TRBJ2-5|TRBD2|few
TGTGCCAGCAGTTTTGGGGGGGAAGCCCGTGAGACCCAGTACTTC
CASSFGGEARETQYF
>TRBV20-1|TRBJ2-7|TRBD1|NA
TGCAGTCTCCAGGGGGACAGGGAGCAGTACTTC
CSLQGDREQYF
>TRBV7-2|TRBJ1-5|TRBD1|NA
TGTGCCAGCAGCTTAGGTGACAGGGTGTATCAGCCCCAGCATTTT
CASSLGDRVYQPQHF
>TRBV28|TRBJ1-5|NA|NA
TGTGCCAGCAGTCCGCATGGGTTCCAGAATCAGCCCCAGCATTTT
CASSPHGFQNQPQHF
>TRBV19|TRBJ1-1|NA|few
TGTGCCAGTACTTCCTGGGTCTCAGGAACTGAAGCTTTCTTT
CASTSWVSGTEAFF
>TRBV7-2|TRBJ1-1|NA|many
TGTGCAACCAAGGCGATGAACACTGAAGCTTTCTTT
CATKAMNTEAFF
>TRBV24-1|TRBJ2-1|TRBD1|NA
TGTGCCACCAGTGATTACGGGACAGGGGGTGAGCAGTTCTTC
CATSDYGTGGEQFF
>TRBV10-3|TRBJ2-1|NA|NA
TGTGCCATCAGTGAGTCCTTGGGGAAAGGCACCGATGAGCAGTTCTTC
CAISESLGKGTDEQFF
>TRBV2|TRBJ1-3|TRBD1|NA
TGTGCCAGCAGGCAAGGGACAGGGACTGGAAACACCATATATTTT
CASRQGTGTGNTIYF
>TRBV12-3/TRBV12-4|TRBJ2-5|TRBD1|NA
TGTGCCAGCACCCCGACAGGGGATGGAGAGACCCAGTACTTC
CASTPTGDGETQYF
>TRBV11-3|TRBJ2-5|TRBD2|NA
TGTGCCAGCAGCTTAGGTCAAGTGTTTTCTAGCGGGAGAAGGGAGACCCAGTACTTC
CASSLGQVFSSGRRETQYF
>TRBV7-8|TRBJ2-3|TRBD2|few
TGTGCCAGCAGCCAAACAACCATTCGGACTGGCGGGAGATTGGATACGCAGTATTTT
CASSQTTIRTGGRLDTQYF
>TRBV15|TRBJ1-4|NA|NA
TGTGCCACCAGCCCCGTGGAGCAGGTCCTTGAAAAACTGTTTTTT
CATSPVEQVLEKLFF
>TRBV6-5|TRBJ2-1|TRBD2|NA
TGTGCCAGCAGTTACGGGACTATTAACAATGAGCAGTTCTTC
CASSYGTINNEQFF
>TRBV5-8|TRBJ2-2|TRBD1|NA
TGTGCCAGCAGCTTTACCCCTTTTGAGACTTGGGGACAGACCGGGGAGCTGTTTTTT
CASSFTPFETWGQTGELFF
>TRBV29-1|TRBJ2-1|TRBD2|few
TGCAGCGTTGTCGGGACTAGCGGCTACAATGAGCAGTTCTTC
CSVVGTSGYNEQFF
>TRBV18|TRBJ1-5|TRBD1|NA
TGTGCCAGCTCACCGTCGGGACAGTCTGATCCCCAGCATTTT
CASSPSGQSDPQHF
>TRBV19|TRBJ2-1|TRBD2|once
TGTGCCAGTAGTATCCGAACTCTAATAGCGGGAGGGGTCCATGAGCAGTTCTTC
CASSIRTLIAGGVHEQFF
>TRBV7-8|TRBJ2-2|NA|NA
TGTGCCAGCAGCTCGATTGTTAGCTCCACCGGGGAGCTGTTTTTT
CASSSIVSSTGELFF
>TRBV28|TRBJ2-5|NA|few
TGTGCCAGCAGTCCGTGGACAGTTCTCCAAGAGACCCAGTACTTC
CASSPWTVLQETQYF
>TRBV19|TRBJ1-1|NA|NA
TGTGCCAGTAGTATGTTCGTGAACACTGAAGCTTTCTTT
CASSMFVNTEAFF
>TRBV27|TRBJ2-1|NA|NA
TGTGCCAGCAGTTTTAAGACGTTTCGCAATGAGCAGTTCTTC
CASSFKTFRNEQFF
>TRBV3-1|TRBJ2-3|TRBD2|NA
TGTGCCAGCAGCCACGTAGCGGGAGGTGGCACAGATACGCAGTATTTT
CASSHVAGGGTDTQYF
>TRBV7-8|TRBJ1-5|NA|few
TGTGCCAGCAGCTTAAGTCTTTCCGGGACGACCTCTCAGCCCCAGCATTTT
CASSLSLSGTTSQPQHF
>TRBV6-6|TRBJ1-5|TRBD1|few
TGTGCCAGCAGTTTCGGACAGGGGATAATTCTTGGTCAGCCCCAGCATTTT
CASSFGQGIILGQPQHF
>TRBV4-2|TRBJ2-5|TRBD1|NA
TGTGCCAGCAGCCAAGCACAGGGGGCCGGAGAGACCCAGTACTTC
CASSQAQGAGETQYF
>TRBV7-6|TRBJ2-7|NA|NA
TGTGCCAGCAGCCCCCCGTACAACTCCTACGAGCAGTACTTC
CASSPPYNSYEQYF
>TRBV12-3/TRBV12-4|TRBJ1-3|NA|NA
TGTGCCAGCACCCCAACAGGACTGACAATCTCTGGAAACACCATATATTTT
CASTPTGLTISGNTIYF
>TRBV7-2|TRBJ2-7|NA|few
TGTGCCAGCAGCGAGCTAGCTTCGAACTCCTACGAGCAGTACTTC
CASSELASNSYEQYF
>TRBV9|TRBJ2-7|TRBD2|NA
TGTGCCAGCAGCGTAGGGTCTAGCGGGAGTCTCTACGAGCAGTACTTC
CASSVGSSGSLYEQYF
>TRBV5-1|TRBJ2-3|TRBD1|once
TGCGCCAGCAGCCCGGACAGGGGTTCGTATACGCAGTATTTT
CASSPDRGSYTQYF
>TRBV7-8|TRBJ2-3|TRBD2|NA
TGTGCCAGCAGCTTTCGGGGGGGAGATACGCAGTATTTT
CASSFRGGDTQYF
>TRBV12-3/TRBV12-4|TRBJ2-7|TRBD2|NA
TGTGCCAGCAGCCGACTAGCGGGCTCCTACGAGCAGTACTTC
CASSRLAGSYEQYF
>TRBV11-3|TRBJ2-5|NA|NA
TGTGCCAGCAGCTTAGGCCCGGAGGAGGTCCAAGAGACCCAGTACTTC
CASSLGPEEVQETQYF
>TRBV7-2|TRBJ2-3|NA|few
TGTGCCAGCAGCTTACGTGGGAGATCGCCACCAGATACGCAGTATTTT
CASSLRGRSPPDTQYF
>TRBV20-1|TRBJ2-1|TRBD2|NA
TGCAGTGCCCCCAGGAGCGGGAGGCCAGACAATGAGCAGTTCTTC
CSAPRSGRPDNEQFF
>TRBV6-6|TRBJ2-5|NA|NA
TGTGCCAGCAGTTACTCCCCAAACCTGCTATCGCAAGAGACCCAGTACTTC
CASSYSPNLLSQETQYF
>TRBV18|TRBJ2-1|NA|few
TGTGCCAGCTCACGGGCACCCCTCGATACCCTTACCTACAATGAGCAGTTCTTC
CASSRAPLDTLTYNEQFF
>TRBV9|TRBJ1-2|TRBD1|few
TGTGCCAGCAGCGTAAGCTCAGGGGGCGAAAGCTATGGCTACACCTTC
CASSVSSGGESYGYTF
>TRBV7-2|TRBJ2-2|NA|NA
TGTGCCAGCAGCTTTCTCGGAAACACCGGGGAGCTGTTTTTT
CASSFLGNTGELFF
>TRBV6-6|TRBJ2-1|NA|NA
TGTGCCAGCAGTTACCGGCAACACTACAATGAGCAGTTCTTC
CASSYRQHYNEQFF
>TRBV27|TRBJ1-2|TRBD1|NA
TGTGCCAGCAGTCAAACAGGGGGCTACTATGGCTACACCTTC
CASSQTGGYYGYTF
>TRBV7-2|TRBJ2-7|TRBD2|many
TGTGCCAGCAGCCCTTGGACTAGCTCCTACGAGCAGTACTTC
CASSPWTSSYEQYF
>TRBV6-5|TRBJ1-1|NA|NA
TGTGCCAGCAGTTACGGCCAGTACTATTTCTTT
CASSYGQYYFF
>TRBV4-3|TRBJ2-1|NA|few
TGCGCCAGCAGCCAGAACGGGGACGGTGAGCAGTTCTTC
CASSQNGDGEQFF
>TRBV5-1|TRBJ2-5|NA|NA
TGCGCCAGCCGGACGGGGTTCCAAGAGACCCAGTACTTC
CASRTGFQETQYF